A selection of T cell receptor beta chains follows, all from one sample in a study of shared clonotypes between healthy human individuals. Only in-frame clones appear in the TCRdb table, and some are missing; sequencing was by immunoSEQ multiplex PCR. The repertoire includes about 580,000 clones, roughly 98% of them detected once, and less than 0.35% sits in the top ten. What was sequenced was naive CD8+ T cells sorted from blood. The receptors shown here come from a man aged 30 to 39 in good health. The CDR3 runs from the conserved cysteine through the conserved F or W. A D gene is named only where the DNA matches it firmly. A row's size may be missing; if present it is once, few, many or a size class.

DNA: TGTGCCAGCAGCTACGGGACAGGCCTAGAGACCCAGTACTTC; CDR3: CASSYGTGLETQYF; size: .; J: TRBJ2-5; V: TRBV13; D: TRBD1
DNA: TGTGCCAGCAGCTCCAGAGTCACTGAAGCTTTCTTT; CDR3: CASSSRVTEAFF; size: .; J: TRBJ1-1; V: TRBV7-8; D: .
DNA: TGTGCCAGCAGCCTAGAGAGCGGGAGGACAAGCACAGATACGCAGTATTTT; CDR3: CASSLESGRTSTDTQYF; size: .; J: TRBJ2-3; V: TRBV7-9; D: TRBD2
DNA: TGTGCCAGCAGCTCCAGACTACTAGGGGACTTCGACAATGAGCAGTTCTTC; CDR3: CASSSRLLGDFDNEQFF; size: .; J: TRBJ2-1; V: TRBV9; D: .
DNA: TGTGCCAGCAGTTTCTTTCCTGGCAATGAGCAGTTCTTC; CDR3: CASSFFPGNEQFF; size: .; J: TRBJ2-1; V: TRBV27; D: .
DNA: TGCGCCAGCAGCTTGCCGGGGACTGAAAAACTGTTTTTT; CDR3: CASSLPGTEKLFF; size: few; J: TRBJ1-4; V: TRBV5-1; D: .
DNA: TGTGCCAGCAGCTTAGTACTAGGGACGAAACGCGAGCAGTACTTC; CDR3: CASSLVLGTKREQYF; size: .; J: TRBJ2-7; V: TRBV7-2; D: .
DNA: TGCAGCGCCTGGACGTTACAAGAGACCCAGTACTTC; CDR3: CSAWTLQETQYF; size: .; J: TRBJ2-5; V: TRBV29-1; D: .
DNA: TGTGCCAGCGGAAGGGGGGCCGGGGAGCTGTTTTTT; CDR3: CASGRGAGELFF; size: .; J: TRBJ2-2; V: TRBV25-1; D: .
DNA: TGTGCCAGCAGTCATGCCCGTATCAGAACCAAAACAAAATCCGGGGAGCTGTTTTTT; CDR3: CASSHARIRTKTKSGELFF; size: .; J: TRBJ2-2; V: TRBV28; D: .
DNA: TGCAGCGTGCCCGACTCAACAGGTATCCCCGAAGCTTTCTTT; CDR3: CSVPDSTGIPEAFF; size: once; J: TRBJ1-1; V: TRBV29-1; D: .
DNA: TGTGCCAGCAGCTCAGACGGTCAGGGGTCCTACGAGCAGTACTTC; CDR3: CASSSDGQGSYEQYF; size: .; J: TRBJ2-7; V: TRBV13; D: .
DNA: TGTGCCAGCAGCGTCAGTAACGGACAGCCAGGGATCTACAATGAGCAGTTCTTC; CDR3: CASSVSNGQPGIYNEQFF; size: once; J: TRBJ2-1; V: TRBV7-9; D: .
DNA: TGTGCCAGCAGCTCCGTTCCGGAGGGGGACACAGATACGCAGTATTTT; CDR3: CASSSVPEGDTDTQYF; size: .; J: TRBJ2-3; V: TRBV7-3; D: .
DNA: TGTGCCAGCAACCGGGACAGGGTCACTGAAGCTTTCTTT; CDR3: CASNRDRVTEAFF; size: once; J: TRBJ1-1; V: TRBV28; D: TRBD1
DNA: TGTGCCAGCAGCCCGACCTTAGACAGGGGATCCTATGGCTACACCTTC; CDR3: CASSPTLDRGSYGYTF; size: .; J: TRBJ1-2; V: TRBV28; D: TRBD1
DNA: TGTGCCACTAGGCGGATGAAAAACACTGAAGCTTTCTTT; CDR3: CATRRMKNTEAFF; size: once; J: TRBJ1-1; V: TRBV27; D: .
DNA: TGTGCCTCAATTCGGGAAGGTATCTACGAGCAGTACTTC; CDR3: CASIREGIYEQYF; size: .; J: TRBJ2-7; V: TRBV30; D: .
DNA: TGTGCCAGCAGCACGGACGCAGGGATGGGATACGAGCAGTACTTC; CDR3: CASSTDAGMGYEQYF; size: .; J: TRBJ2-7; V: TRBV7-6; D: .
DNA: TGTGCCAGCAGTTTAGGCGGGCGCCCCTACGAGCAGTACTTC; CDR3: CASSLGGRPYEQYF; size: .; J: TRBJ2-7; V: TRBV27; D: .
DNA: TGTGCCAGCAGCCCGGGACTCTCCTTCCCAGATACACAGTATTTT; CDR3: CASSPGLSFPDTQYF; size: .; J: TRBJ2-3; V: TRBV5-5; D: .
DNA: TGTGCCAGCAGCTTGGCCGCAGCCTACGAGCAGTACTTC; CDR3: CASSLAAAYEQYF; size: .; J: TRBJ2-7; V: TRBV5-6; D: .
DNA: TGTGCCAGCAGCGCAGCAGGAAACTCCTACGAGCAGTACTTC; CDR3: CASSAAGNSYEQYF; size: .; J: TRBJ2-7; V: TRBV7-9; D: .
DNA: TGTGCCAGCAGCTCTCCTAACAGGGACAATGAGCAGTTCTTC; CDR3: CASSSPNRDNEQFF; size: .; J: TRBJ2-1; V: TRBV11-2; D: .
DNA: TGCAGCGTGGTAGGGGAATCAGGATGGGCATACGCTTTCTTT; CDR3: CSVVGESGWAYAFF; size: .; J: TRBJ1-1; V: TRBV29-1; D: .
DNA: TGTGCCACCAGCAGTTTCTCAAGAGAGACCCAGTACTTC; CDR3: CATSSFSRETQYF; size: once; J: TRBJ2-5; V: TRBV15; D: .
DNA: TGTGCCAGCAGCCAATCGAGGGGGGGTAAAGATGAGCAGTTCTTC; CDR3: CASSQSRGGKDEQFF; size: .; J: TRBJ2-1; V: TRBV16; D: .
DNA: TGTGCCAGCACCAGGACAGGGACCTCCGAGCAGTACTTC; CDR3: CASTRTGTSEQYF; size: .; J: TRBJ2-7; V: TRBV7-6; D: TRBD1
DNA: TGCAGCGTTGAATTATTCGAAGAGACCCAGTACTTC; CDR3: CSVELFEETQYF; size: .; J: TRBJ2-5; V: TRBV29-1; D: .
DNA: TGTGCCAGCACGGGGGGACTAGCGGCAATCACCGGGGAGCTGTTTTTT; CDR3: CASTGGLAAITGELFF; size: .; J: TRBJ2-2; V: TRBV7-9; D: TRBD2
DNA: TGCGCCAGCAGCCAAGAGTGGGATCAGCCCCAGCATTTT; CDR3: CASSQEWDQPQHF; size: .; J: TRBJ1-5; V: TRBV4-3; D: .
DNA: TGTGCCAGCAGCTTAGGACCCGAGCAGTACTTC; CDR3: CASSLGPEQYF; size: .; J: TRBJ2-7; V: TRBV11-2; D: .
DNA: TGTGCCAGCAGCGTAGATAGGGGGTACCAAGAGACCCAGTACTTC; CDR3: CASSVDRGYQETQYF; size: .; J: TRBJ2-5; V: TRBV9; D: .
DNA: TGTGCCAGCAGCCCGGACAGTTGGAATCAGCCCCAGCATTTT; CDR3: CASSPDSWNQPQHF; size: .; J: TRBJ1-5; V: TRBV7-2; D: .
DNA: TGTGCCAGCAGCACTTTAGGGGGTGAGGAGACCCAGTACTTC; CDR3: CASSTLGGEETQYF; size: .; J: TRBJ2-5; V: TRBV27; D: .